The present T cell receptor (beta chain) was sequenced within a study of CD4 T cells in relation to SARS-CoV-2 and coronaviruses. Before the COVID-19 pandemic, during about 2010-2018, CD4+ T cells were taken from unexposed donors. Isolation of CD4+ T cells took place after approximately eleven days in culture. Testing used SARS-CoV-2 S/N and four cold-coronavirus spikes on unexposed-donor CD4+ T cells, cells permitting. This clone was counted once. The antigen is not known. The protocol was immunoSEQ multiplex PCR, while the TCRdb copy is restricted to in-frame clones and leaves out a portion. The repertoire has about 21,000 clones, roughly 80% of them found once; the top ten carry around a sixth. The germline CDR1 and CDR2 sequences are SGHTS and YDEGEE. The V and J ends lost 2 bases and 1 base respectively, with 12 bases between them. CDR3 length equals 15 residues.

This chain uses TRBV5-8 with TRBJ1-1; D uncertain. The TCR comes from a human donor in good health. Sequenced: CD4+ T cells from PBMCs, cultured in vitro. In DNA form, the CDR3 reads TGTGCCAGCAGCTTTTCTGTGAGGGAGAACACTGAAGCTTTCTTT. Amino acids: CASSFSVRENTEAFF.